What follows are 27 T cell receptor beta chains derived from one specimen sequenced in a study of identical twins. MiXCR, run by TCRdb on the 5' RACE reads, gives a single entry per CDR3 protein. The table has roughly 700,000 distinct CDR3 sequences, more than 6.5% seen once. This sample was shared with a second study, whose subject was yellow fever vaccine responses in identical twins.

The sequencing sample was made of PBMCs. These receptors were collected from a woman under 30 in good health.

The chain employs TRBV20-1 and TRBJ1-1, with 8 bases lining up with TRBD1. The CDR3 runs to 12 residues. V lost 6 bases and J lost 4; bases outside the gene matches: 4. Germline V gives CDR1 DFQATT, CDR2 SNEGSKA (reference sequence). This CDR3 is CSARQGPTEAFF. CDR3 nucleotides: TGCAGTGCGAGACAGGGGCCCACTGAAGCTTTCTTT.

The sample holds many counts of this clonotype. V is TRBV5-1 and J is TRBJ2-7; no definite D call. The germline V gene encodes CDR1 SGHRS and CDR2 YFSETQ. The CDR3 loop spans 14 amino acids. Between the trimmed V and J ends, which lost 0 bases and 1 base, there was a span of 8 bases. CDR3 region: CASSLAVGSYEQYF. CDR3 coding DNA: TGCGCCAGCAGCTTGGCCGTCGGATCCTACGAGCAGTACTTC.

A few counts support this clonotype. The J gene is TRBJ1-5, the V gene TRBV12-3 or TRBV12-4; D gene ambiguous. This CDR3 has 15 amino acids. V shed 10 bases and J shed 2 bases, with 18 bases lying between them. CDR3 region: CATARTIGGNQPQHF. The CDR3 DNA is TGTGCCACCGCTCGGACGATCGGGGGCAATCAGCCCCAGCATTTT.

There are many counts of this clonotype. The chain recombines TRBV9 with TRBJ2-3, with D unclear. The germline CDR1 and CDR2 sequences are SGDLS and YYNGEE. This CDR3 contains 14 residues. V lost 0 bases and J 2 bases, leaving 7 bases between the germline ends. The CDR3: CASSVELLTDTQYF. The CDR3 nucleotides are TGTGCCAGCAGCGTAGAACTTCTCACAGATACGCAGTATTTT.

The V gene is TRBV2, the J gene TRBJ2-3; 11 nucleotides match TRBD1. Germline V gives CDR1 SNHLY, CDR2 FYNNEI. The length of the CDR3 is 16 residues. Trimming removed 2 bases from V and 6 bases from J; junction bases left unmatched: 7. CDR3 bases: TGTGCCAGCAGTGAATTATGGGACAGGGGGGAGGATACGCAGTATTTT. This encodes CASSELWDRGEDTQYF.

This chain links TRBV6-1 with TRBJ1-5; 7 nucleotides match TRBD1. Germline loops: CDR1 MNHNS, CDR2 SASEGT. The CDR3 is 13 amino acids. The trim removed 8 bases at V and 1 base at J, leaving 2 bases unmatched. CDR3 nucleotide sequence: TGTGCCAGCGCCAGGGGGAGCAATCAGCCCCAGCATTTT. This translates into CASARGSNQPQHF.

This clonotype was recorded at least ten times. This sequence joins TRBV12-3 or TRBV12-4 and TRBJ2-7, with 8 bases fitting TRBD1. The junction had 7 bases not matched to a gene; V was cut back by 6 bases and J by 3 bases. The CDR3 length is 14 residues. The CDR3 reads CASRLGTGSYEQYF. The CDR3 DNA follows: TGTGCCAGCAGACTCGGGACAGGAAGCTACGAGCAGTACTTC.

The chain uses TRBV20-1 and TRBJ2-3; possibly TRBD1 for D (6 bases). The CDR3 is 14 residues long. Germline V CDR1 and CDR2: DFQATT, SNEGSKA (reference sequence). V was shortened by 6 bases and J by 3 bases, with 16 bases between the two germline ends. CDR3 amino acids: CSARRQDVTDTQYF. In nucleotides, the CDR3 is TGCAGTGCGAGACGACAGGACGTTACAGATACGCAGTATTTT.

The chain recombines TRBV28 with TRBJ2-1, with D possibly being TRBD1 or TRBD2 (6 bases each). CDR3 length equals 16 residues. CDR1 MDHEN and CDR2 SYDVKM come from the germline V gene. Trimming removed 7 bases at V and 0 bases at J, with 16 bases between. The CDR3 protein is CASTFWGRGSYNEQFF. In nucleotides, the CDR3 is TGTGCCAGCACCTTTTGGGGGCGGGGCTCCTACAATGAGCAGTTCTTC. Full variable domain (outside the CDR3, taken from reference TRBV28 and TRBJ2-1): DVKVTQSSRYLVKRTGEKVFLECVQDMDHENMFWYRQDPGLGLRLIYFSYDVKMKEKGDIPEGYSVSREKKERFSLILESASTNQTSMYLCASTFWGRGSYNEQFFGPGTRLTVL.

The chain has TRBV4-3 and TRBJ2-3; D unresolved. This CDR3 has 14 amino acids. The germline CDR1 and CDR2 sequences are LGHNA and YSLEER. V was cut by 0 bases and J by 4 bases, with 8 bases left in between. CDR3 region: CASSQDRWADTQYF. CDR3 nucleotides: TGCGCCAGCAGCCAAGACCGGTGGGCAGATACGCAGTATTTT.

The V gene is TRBV7-2, the J gene TRBJ2-7, with 11 bases that match TRBD2. This CDR3 has 15 amino acids. V shed 4 bases, J shed 1 base, and the junction held 3 bases outside the gene matches. Germline lookup yields CDR1 SGHTA and CDR2 FQGNSA. The CDR3 DNA is TGTGCCAGCAGCTGGGGACTAGCGGATTCCTACGAGCAGTACTTC. Protein: CASSWGLADSYEQYF.

In its sample, this clonotype was seen a few times. V is TRBV7-9 and J is TRBJ2-7; 7 bases line up with TRBD1. This CDR3 contains 15 residues. With 3 bases clipped from V and 2 bases from J, the junction kept 7 bases outside the gene matches. Germline CDR1 reads SEHNR; CDR2 reads FQNEAQ (reference sequence). Here the CDR3 reads CASSLAQGVAYEQYF. CDR3 DNA sequence: TGTGCCAGCAGCTTGGCTCAGGGGGTAGCCTACGAGCAGTACTTC.

This sequence joins TRBV9 and TRBJ2-7, with D unresolved. Germline lookup yields CDR1 SGDLS and CDR2 YYNGEE. V shed 4 bases and J shed 3 bases, with 17 bases lying between them. The CDR3 totals 15 residues. As DNA, the CDR3 is TGTGCCAGCAGCCTCAGTCGTAGGAAATACTACGAGCAGTACTTC. This encodes CASSLSRRKYYEQYF.

This clonotype came up a few times. This chain links TRBV7-9 with TRBJ2-5; the match to TRBD2 covers 12 bases. This CDR3 region has 16 residues. Germline-derived CDR1 and CDR2 are SEHNR and FQNEAQ (reference sequence). J lost 4 bases, V lost 6 bases, and 9 bases had no gene match. CDR3 residues: CASSLAGGLGGETQYF. The CDR3 coding sequence is TGTGCCAGCAGTCTAGCGGGGGGGCTGGGCGGAGAGACCCAGTACTTC. Full variable domain (outside the CDR3, taken from reference TRBV7-9 and TRBJ2-5): DTGVSQNPRHKITKRGQNVTFRCDPISEHNRLYWYRQTLGQGPEFLTYFQNEAQLEKSRLLSDRFSAERPKGSFSTLEIQRTEQGDSAMYLCASSLAGGLGGETQYFGPGTRLLVL.

This clonotype was found many times. The chain couples TRBV5-1 to TRBJ2-3, with a possible D match to TRBD1 (5 bases). Trimming took 4 bases from V and 3 from J, leaving 9 bases between them. The germline V gene has CDR1 SGHRS and CDR2 YFSETQ. The length of the CDR3 is 13 residues. The CDR3 protein is CASSVGRTDTQYF. The CDR3 nucleotides are TGCGCCAGCAGCGTGGGGCGTACAGATACGCAGTATTTT.

This clonotype has more than one count but fewer than ten. The rearrangement joins TRBV7-2 to TRBJ1-2; 9 bases agree with TRBD1. With V trimmed by 4 bases and J by 4 bases, 7 bases remained unmatched. Germline assignment: CDR1 SGHTA and CDR2 FQGNSA. The CDR3 length is 15 residues. The CDR3 nucleotides read TGTGCCAGCAGCTACGACAGGGGGTTCGGCTATGGCTACACCTTC. Protein sequence: CASSYDRGFGYGYTF.

In this sample, this clonotype turned up a few times. The chain recombines TRBV7-2 with TRBJ2-3, with 11 positions matching TRBD2. V was clipped by 1 base and J by 3 bases; unmatched bases: 3. This CDR3 has 16 residues. CDR1 and CDR2 from the germline V gene are SGHTA and FQGNSA. CDR3 nucleotide sequence: TGTGCCAGCAGCTTAGTGGCTAGCGGGAGGACAGATACGCAGTATTTT. The encoded protein is CASSLVASGRTDTQYF.

This clonotype has a count of ten or more. The chain has TRBV28 and TRBJ1-1; D gene unclear. CDR3 length: 13 amino acids. Germline lookup yields CDR1 MDHEN and CDR2 SYDVKM. V dropped 4 bases and J dropped 4 bases, with 10 bases sitting between them. The chain's CDR3 is CASSWARGTEAFF. The CDR3 DNA is TGTGCCAGCAGTTGGGCCCGGGGCACTGAAGCTTTCTTT.

This clonotype was seen many times. J is TRBJ1-1 and V is TRBV29-1; D ambiguous. The CDR3 loop spans 12 amino acids. V lost 8 bases, J lost 3 bases, and 13 bases lay in between. CDR1 and CDR2 (germline): SQVTM, ANQGSEA. The CDR3 DNA reads as TGCAGCTCTGTCAGTGTCGACACTGAAGCTTTCTTT. Translating it yields CSSVSVDTEAFF.

V and J are TRBV7-9 and TRBJ2-2, with D perhaps being TRBD1 or TRBD2 (5 bases each). CDR1 is SEHNR and CDR2 is FQNEAQ in the germline V gene (reference sequence). The CDR3 length is 17 residues. V lost 4 bases to trimming and J lost 2 bases, with 17 bases between them. The CDR3 spells CASSSNPGRGNTGELFF. The CDR3 bases are TGTGCCAGCAGCTCGAACCCGGGACGAGGAAACACCGGGGAGCTGTTTTTT.

This clonotype was seen more than once but under ten times. The chain is built from TRBV24-1 and TRBJ2-3; D gene ambiguous. Germline lookup yields CDR1 KGHDR and CDR2 SFDVKD. V shed 2 bases and J shed 5 bases, with 16 bases lying between them. The CDR3 spans 16 residues. Here the CDR3 DNA reads TGTGCCACCAGTGATTCTCGACTGGAGCTTAGAGATACGCAGTATTTT. Its protein product is CATSDSRLELRDTQYF.

This chain uses TRBV29-1 with TRBJ2-1; 7 nucleotides match TRBD1. Unmatched junction bases numbered 7, after V lost 7 bases and J lost 7 bases. Germline V gene data show CDR1 as SQVTM and CDR2 as ANQGSEA. CDR3 length: 12 amino acids. CDR3 in amino acids: CSAWDSPNEQFF. The CDR3 coding sequence is TGCAGCGCCTGGGACAGCCCGAATGAGCAGTTCTTC.

This clonotype occurred many times. The chain uses TRBV7-3 and TRBJ2-7; D is unclear. V was trimmed by 5 bases and J by 3 bases, leaving 8 bases between them. This CDR3 region has 12 residues. The germline V gene encodes CDR1 SGHTA and CDR2 FQGTGA. The CDR3 is CASSHDGYEQYF. The CDR3, as DNA: TGTGCCAGCAGCCATGACGGCTACGAGCAGTACTTC.

This chain links TRBV12-3 or TRBV12-4 with TRBJ2-2; D ambiguous. The CDR3 has 15 amino acids. The V end lost 1 base, the J end lost 6 bases, and 12 bases lay between the germline ends. CDR3 bases: TGTGCCAGCAGTTTAGGTAGTGTTCGCGCCGGGGAGCTGTTTTTT. This encodes CASSLGSVRAGELFF.

This chain uses TRBV20-1 with TRBJ2-7; weak D call: TRBD2 (5 bases). Germline V gene sequence: CDR1 DFQATT, CDR2 SNEGSKA (reference sequence). The CDR3 spans 14 residues. V was pared by 1 base and J by 3 bases, with 13 bases between. The CDR3 spells CSARVGGLDYEQYF. The CDR3 DNA reads TGCAGTGCTAGAGTTGGCGGGTTGGACTACGAGCAGTACTTC.

V usage is TRBV10-3 and J usage is TRBJ2-7; D possibly corresponds to TRBD2 (6 bases). V lost 3 bases, J lost 6 bases, and 15 bases lay in between. The CDR3 sequence is 14 residues long. The germline gives CDR1 ENHRY, CDR2 SYGVKD. CDR3 DNA: TGTGCCATCAGTGATGGGGGACTGTTGGTCGAGCAGTACTTC. Protein sequence: CAISDGGLLVEQYF.

This clonotype was recorded at least ten times. This chain joins TRBV7-2 and TRBJ2-1, with 16 bases matching TRBD2. Germline CDR1 is SGHTA and CDR2 is FQGNSA. The CDR3 is 17 amino acids. J lost 0 bases, V lost 6 bases, and 2 bases had no gene match. The CDR3 sequence is CASRGTSGGVSYNEQFF. CDR3 nucleotide sequence: TGTGCCAGCAGGGGGACTAGCGGGGGGGTCTCCTACAATGAGCAGTTCTTC.